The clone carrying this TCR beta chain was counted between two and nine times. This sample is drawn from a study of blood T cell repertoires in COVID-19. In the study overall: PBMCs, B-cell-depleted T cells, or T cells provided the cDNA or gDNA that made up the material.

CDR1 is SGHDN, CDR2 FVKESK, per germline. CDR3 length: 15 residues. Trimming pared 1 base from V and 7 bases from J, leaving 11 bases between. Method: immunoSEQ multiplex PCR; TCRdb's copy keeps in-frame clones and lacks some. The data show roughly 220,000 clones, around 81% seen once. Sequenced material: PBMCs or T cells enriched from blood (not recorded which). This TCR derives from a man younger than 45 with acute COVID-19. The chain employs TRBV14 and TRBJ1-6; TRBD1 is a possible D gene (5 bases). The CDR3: CASSQGGGRNSPLHF. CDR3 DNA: TGTGCCAGCAGCCAAGGGGGGGGACGGAATTCACCCCTCCACTTT.